Listed below are T cell receptor beta chains from one sample, sequenced in a study of vaccination effects on CD4 cells after COVID-19. Their specific antigens are unknown. Repertoires were generated with immunoSEQ multiplex PCR, while TCRdb's copy carries only in-frame clones and drops some. The sample lists about 28,000 clones, approximately 71% occurring once. The sample here was CD4+ T cells from PBMCs cultured with HCoV-NL63 spike peptides, taken after COVID-19 vaccination. These receptors were collected from a human donor who received a COVID-19 vaccine. The CDR3 runs from the conserved cysteine through the conserved F or W. Each record gives: CDR3 protein, CDR3 DNA, J gene, D gene, clone size, V gene. The D gene is left open where the match is weak. Not every row has a clone size; where given, it reads once, few, many or a size class.

cdr3_aa: CASSDSRQGETGELFF; cdr3_nt: TGTGCCAGCAGTGACTCAAGACAGGGAGAAACCGGGGAGCTGTTTTTT; j_call: TRBJ2-2; d_call: TRBD1; clone_size: NA; v_call: TRBV6-4
cdr3_aa: CASRARPDRTEAFF; cdr3_nt: TGTGCCAGCAGAGCACGGCCAGACAGGACCGAAGCTTTCTTT; j_call: TRBJ1-1; d_call: NA; clone_size: NA; v_call: TRBV6-5
cdr3_aa: CSARLGETQYF; cdr3_nt: TGCAGTGCTCGGCTCGGCGAGACCCAGTACTTC; j_call: TRBJ2-5; d_call: NA; clone_size: few; v_call: TRBV20-1
cdr3_aa: CASSELAETGELFF; cdr3_nt: TGTGCCAGCAGTGAACTAGCGGAGACCGGGGAGCTGTTTTTT; j_call: TRBJ2-2; d_call: TRBD2; clone_size: medium-sized; v_call: TRBV6-1
cdr3_aa: CAGGIGYEQYF; cdr3_nt: TGTGCCGGCGGGATAGGTTACGAGCAGTACTTC; j_call: TRBJ2-7; d_call: NA; clone_size: NA; v_call: TRBV11-2
cdr3_aa: CASSPQPGPPNEQYF; cdr3_nt: TGTGCCAGCTCACCACAGCCAGGGCCCCCCAACGAGCAGTACTTC; j_call: TRBJ2-7; d_call: NA; clone_size: NA; v_call: TRBV18
cdr3_aa: CASSEGKGGRGRQPQHF; cdr3_nt: TGTGCCAGCAGTGAAGGGAAAGGGGGCAGGGGCCGTCAGCCCCAGCATTTT; j_call: TRBJ1-5; d_call: TRBD1; clone_size: NA; v_call: TRBV2
cdr3_aa: CASSLDSGAYEQYF; cdr3_nt: TGCGCCAGCAGCTTGGATTCGGGAGCCTACGAGCAGTACTTC; j_call: TRBJ2-7; d_call: NA; clone_size: few; v_call: TRBV5-1
cdr3_aa: CASSYTGIRIYGYTF; cdr3_nt: TGTGCCAGCAGCTACACAGGAATTCGTATCTATGGCTACACCTTC; j_call: TRBJ1-2; d_call: NA; clone_size: once; v_call: TRBV5-6
cdr3_aa: CAWTSMGAGYGYTF; cdr3_nt: TGTGCCTGGACTTCCATGGGGGCGGGCTATGGCTACACCTTC; j_call: TRBJ1-2; d_call: NA; clone_size: few; v_call: TRBV30
cdr3_aa: CASSSQGAANTEAFF; cdr3_nt: TGTGCCAGCTCATCTCAGGGGGCTGCGAACACTGAAGCTTTCTTT; j_call: TRBJ1-1; d_call: TRBD1; clone_size: NA; v_call: TRBV18
cdr3_aa: CATLWAEPSTTNEKLFF; cdr3_nt: TGCGCCACCCTCTGGGCGGAGCCCTCCACAACTAATGAAAAACTGTTTTTT; j_call: TRBJ1-4; d_call: NA; clone_size: once; v_call: TRBV5-1
cdr3_aa: CASKRGTGSYEQYF; cdr3_nt: TGTGCCAGCAAGCGAGGGACAGGCTCCTACGAGCAGTACTTC; j_call: TRBJ2-7; d_call: TRBD1; clone_size: once; v_call: TRBV6-5
cdr3_aa: CASTRQPGAPTGANVLTF; cdr3_nt: TGTGCCAGCACCCGCCAGCCAGGGGCACCGACTGGGGCCAACGTCCTGACTTTC; j_call: TRBJ2-6; d_call: NA; clone_size: once; v_call: TRBV27
cdr3_aa: CASSLTGTGRGNSPLHF; cdr3_nt: TGTGCCAGCAGCTTAACTGGGACAGGACGGGGTAATTCACCCCTCCACTTT; j_call: TRBJ1-6; d_call: TRBD1; clone_size: NA; v_call: TRBV7-6
cdr3_aa: CASSGSRSYEQYF; cdr3_nt: TGTGCCAGCAGTGGAAGCAGATCCTACGAGCAGTACTTC; j_call: TRBJ2-7; d_call: NA; clone_size: NA; v_call: TRBV25-1
cdr3_aa: CASSPTHRDGRNTIYF; cdr3_nt: TGTGCCAGCTCACCGACGCACCGGGACGGAAGAAACACCATATATTTT; j_call: TRBJ1-3; d_call: NA; clone_size: NA; v_call: TRBV18
cdr3_aa: CASSVDRHTEAFF; cdr3_nt: TGTGCCAGCAGCGTAGACAGACACACTGAAGCTTTCTTT; j_call: TRBJ1-1; d_call: NA; clone_size: NA; v_call: TRBV9
cdr3_aa: CASSLKPYTQGSGNTIYF; cdr3_nt: TGTGCCAGCAGCCTCAAACCTTATACACAGGGCTCTGGAAACACCATATATTTT; j_call: TRBJ1-3; d_call: NA; clone_size: NA; v_call: TRBV27
cdr3_aa: CSAWGVGIDTEAFF; cdr3_nt: TGCAGCGCCTGGGGAGTGGGGATCGACACTGAAGCTTTCTTT; j_call: TRBJ1-1; d_call: NA; clone_size: NA; v_call: TRBV29-1
cdr3_aa: CASSRIQGTEAFF; cdr3_nt: TGTGCCAGCAGTCGTATACAGGGAACTGAAGCTTTCTTT; j_call: TRBJ1-1; d_call: NA; clone_size: NA; v_call: TRBV11-2
cdr3_aa: CASSPYTNTEAFF; cdr3_nt: TGTGCCAGCAGTCCTTATACGAACACTGAAGCTTTCTTT; j_call: TRBJ1-1; d_call: NA; clone_size: few; v_call: TRBV6-5
cdr3_aa: CASSQGGLAGFQETQYF; cdr3_nt: TGCGCCAGCAGCCAAGGCGGTTTAGCGGGGTTCCAAGAGACCCAGTACTTC; j_call: TRBJ2-5; d_call: TRBD2; clone_size: NA; v_call: TRBV4-1
cdr3_aa: CASSPLGELFF; cdr3_nt: TGTGCCAGCAGCCCCCTCGGGGAGCTGTTTTTT; j_call: TRBJ2-2; d_call: NA; clone_size: few; v_call: TRBV21-1
cdr3_aa: CASRRRQEETQYF; cdr3_nt: TGTGCCAGTAGACGCAGGCAAGAAGAGACCCAGTACTTC; j_call: TRBJ2-5; d_call: NA; clone_size: once; v_call: TRBV19
cdr3_aa: CASGRDQLYEQYF; cdr3_nt: TGTGCCAGCGGGCGCGATCAACTTTACGAGCAGTACTTC; j_call: TRBJ2-7; d_call: NA; clone_size: NA; v_call: TRBV6-5
cdr3_aa: CASSLDTNSGNTIYF; cdr3_nt: TGTGCCAGCAGCTTAGACACAAACTCTGGAAACACCATATATTTT; j_call: TRBJ1-3; d_call: NA; clone_size: NA; v_call: TRBV7-2
cdr3_aa: CASSPLRNTGELFF; cdr3_nt: TGCGCCAGCAGCCCGCTCCGGAACACCGGGGAGCTGTTTTTT; j_call: TRBJ2-2; d_call: NA; clone_size: NA; v_call: TRBV5-1
cdr3_aa: CASSREQGAYEQYF; cdr3_nt: TGTGCCAGCAGCCGCGAACAGGGGGCATACGAGCAGTACTTC; j_call: TRBJ2-7; d_call: TRBD1; clone_size: NA; v_call: TRBV25-1
cdr3_aa: CASSKDGLSSGNTIYF; cdr3_nt: TGTGCCAGCAGCAAAGACGGACTAAGCTCTGGAAACACCATATATTTT; j_call: TRBJ1-3; d_call: NA; clone_size: NA; v_call: TRBV5-6
cdr3_aa: CASRSQGEQFF; cdr3_nt: TGTGCCAGCAGGAGTCAGGGTGAGCAGTTCTTC; j_call: TRBJ2-1; d_call: NA; clone_size: NA; v_call: TRBV6-5
cdr3_aa: CASSQDLLAGGWDTQYF; cdr3_nt: TGTGCCAGCAGCCAAGATTTACTAGCGGGGGGATGGGATACGCAGTATTTT; j_call: TRBJ2-3; d_call: TRBD2; clone_size: NA; v_call: TRBV14
cdr3_aa: CASSPGQGALDEKLFF; cdr3_nt: TGCGCCAGCAGCCCGGGACAGGGGGCGCTGGATGAAAAACTGTTTTTT; j_call: TRBJ1-4; d_call: TRBD1; clone_size: NA; v_call: TRBV5-1
cdr3_aa: CASSERRNYGYTF; cdr3_nt: TGTGCCAGCAGTGAAAGGCGGAACTATGGCTACACCTTC; j_call: TRBJ1-2; d_call: NA; clone_size: NA; v_call: TRBV2
cdr3_aa: CARGLSSYNEQFF; cdr3_nt: TGCGCGAGGGGGCTGAGCTCCTACAATGAGCAGTTCTTC; j_call: TRBJ2-1; d_call: TRBD1; clone_size: NA; v_call: TRBV10-2
cdr3_aa: CASSPTSGSVNEQFF; cdr3_nt: TGTGCCAGCAGCCCGACTAGCGGGAGTGTCAATGAGCAGTTCTTC; j_call: TRBJ2-1; d_call: TRBD2; clone_size: NA; v_call: TRBV2
cdr3_aa: CASSETRYEQYF; cdr3_nt: TGTGCCAGCAGTGAAACCCGCTACGAGCAGTACTTC; j_call: TRBJ2-7; d_call: NA; clone_size: NA; v_call: TRBV6-1
cdr3_aa: CASTPTGTDTQYF; cdr3_nt: TGTGCCAGTACCCCTACGGGCACAGATACGCAGTATTTT; j_call: TRBJ2-3; d_call: NA; clone_size: few; v_call: TRBV19
cdr3_aa: CSVLWETEAFF; cdr3_nt: TGCAGCGTGCTCTGGGAGACTGAAGCTTTCTTT; j_call: TRBJ1-1; d_call: NA; clone_size: NA; v_call: TRBV29-1
cdr3_aa: CASSLGVSGRGEQFF; cdr3_nt: TGTGCCAGCAGCTTGGGTGTTAGCGGGAGGGGGGAGCAGTTCTTC; j_call: TRBJ2-1; d_call: TRBD2; clone_size: NA; v_call: TRBV5-4
cdr3_aa: CASSTQWTGMNTEAFF; cdr3_nt: TGTGCCAGTAGTACCCAATGGACAGGGATGAACACTGAAGCTTTCTTT; j_call: TRBJ1-1; d_call: TRBD1; clone_size: NA; v_call: TRBV19
cdr3_aa: CASSPTGEGYTF; cdr3_nt: TGTGCCAGCTCACCAACAGGGGAAGGCTACACCTTC; j_call: TRBJ1-2; d_call: TRBD1; clone_size: NA; v_call: TRBV18
cdr3_aa: CASRQGPGGYGYTF; cdr3_nt: TGTGCCAGCAGACAAGGTCCCGGGGGCTATGGCTACACCTTC; j_call: TRBJ1-2; d_call: NA; clone_size: NA; v_call: TRBV6-4
cdr3_aa: CASSPTGVWEQYF; cdr3_nt: TGTGCCAGCAGCCCGACAGGGGTTTGGGAGCAGTACTTC; j_call: TRBJ2-7; d_call: TRBD1; clone_size: NA; v_call: TRBV5-5
cdr3_aa: CSVEGRRGSSYEQYF; cdr3_nt: TGCAGCGTTGAAGGGCGGCGCGGGAGCTCCTACGAGCAGTACTTC; j_call: TRBJ2-7; d_call: TRBD2; clone_size: few; v_call: TRBV29-1